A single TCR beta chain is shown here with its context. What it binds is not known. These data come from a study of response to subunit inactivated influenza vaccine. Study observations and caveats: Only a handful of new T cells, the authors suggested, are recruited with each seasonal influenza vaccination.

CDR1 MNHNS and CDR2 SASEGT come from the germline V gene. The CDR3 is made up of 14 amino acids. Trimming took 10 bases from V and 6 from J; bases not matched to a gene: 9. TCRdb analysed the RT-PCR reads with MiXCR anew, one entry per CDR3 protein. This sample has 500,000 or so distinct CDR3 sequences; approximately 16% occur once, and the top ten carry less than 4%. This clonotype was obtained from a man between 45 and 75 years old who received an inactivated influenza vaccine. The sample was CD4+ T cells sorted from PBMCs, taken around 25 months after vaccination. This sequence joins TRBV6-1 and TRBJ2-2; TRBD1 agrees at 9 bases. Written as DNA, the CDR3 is TGTGCCATCGCTCGGACAGGGGTGGCCGGGGAGCTGTTTTTT. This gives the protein CAIARTGVAGELFF.